This note documents a single TCR beta chain sequence. This sample is drawn from a study of blood T cell repertoires in COVID-19. Whole-study context: From T cells, B-cell-depleted T cells, or PBMCs came the material, which was cDNA or gDNA.

Sequencing used immunoSEQ multiplex PCR; TCRdb keeps in-frame clones, though not all of them. Altogether about 340,000 clones are present, about 93% being singletons, with the ten largest covering less than 3.5%. The CDR3 covers 14 residues. The germline V gene encodes CDR1 SNHLY and CDR2 FYNNEI. V was clipped by 4 bases and J by 1 base, with 9 bases between them. The sample consisted of peripheral blood. The chain links TRBV2 to TRBJ2-3; D is uncertain. This receptor was taken from a woman aged 18-29 years who had recovered from COVID-19. The CDR3 loop is CASSVRGGTDTQYF. The CDR3 DNA reads TGTGCCAGCAGTGTTAGAGGAGGCACAGATACGCAGTATTTT.